This T cell receptor (beta chain) is from a study of T cell changes during pregnancy in multiple sclerosis. Libraries were prepared by immunoSEQ multiplex PCR; TCRdb keeps only in-frame clonotypes and omits some of them. The sample contains 38,000 or so clones, 93% of which appear only once. This clone appeared once. This TCR was recovered from a female donor with multiple sclerosis, enrolled in a pregnancy study. Here the sequenced sample was CD4+ T cells from peripheral blood mononuclear cells, taken in the first trimester of pregnancy.

CDR3 in amino acids: CASSLIGATANTEAFF. The CDR3 DNA follows: TGTGCCAGCAGCTTAATTGGGGCTACGGCGAACACTGAAGCTTTCTTT. The V gene is TRBV11-2, the J gene TRBJ1-1, with a possible D match to TRBD1 (5 bases). The CDR3 consists of 16 residues. V dropped 2 bases and J dropped 1 base, with 14 bases sitting between them. Per germline, CDR1 SGHAT and CDR2 FQNNGV.